Below, 8 T cell receptor beta chains from the same sample are listed, as sequenced in a study of post-analysis software for immune sequencing data. Antigens for these TCRs are unknown. Findings and limits, study-wide: In patients, TRBV5-6, TRBV5-1 and TRBV20-1 belonged to five TRBV segments found more frequently than in controls.

Each TCR beta cDNA library carried unique molecular identifiers. Each CDR3 protein is one row after TCRdb ran MiXCR on the PCR reads. Of fewer than 850,000 distinct CDR3 sequences listed, about 32% are singletons. The sequencing sample was made of blood. All receptors come from a girl aged 5 to 17 with multiple sclerosis.

The chain links TRBV5-6 to TRBJ2-1; 13 nucleotides match TRBD2. Germline loops: CDR1 SGHDT, CDR2 YYEEEE. The trim removed 10 bases at V and 0 bases at J, leaving 10 bases unmatched. The CDR3 sequence is 17 residues long. CDR3 nucleotide sequence: TGTGCCGCTGGAGGACTAGCGGGGGATAGCTCCTACAATGAGCAGTTCTTC. Protein: CAAGGLAGDSSYNEQFF.

The V and J genes are TRBV5-5 and TRBJ2-4, with 12 nucleotides matching TRBD2. V was pared by 4 bases and J by 3 bases, with 14 bases of the junction left unmatched. The germline V gene encodes CDR1 SGHKS and CDR2 YYEKEE (reference sequence). The CDR3 consists of 19 residues. The CDR3: CASSASPSGGAGHKNIQYF. CDR3 coding DNA: TGTGCCAGCAGCGCCTCGCCTAGCGGGGGGGCCGGGCACAAAAACATTCAGTACTTC.

This clonotype was counted only a few times. V is TRBV5-1 and J is TRBJ1-1, with a weak D call TRBD1 (6 bases). V lost 4 bases and J 3 bases, leaving 10 bases between the germline ends. Germline V gene sequence: CDR1 SGHRS, CDR2 YFSETQ. The length of the CDR3 is 13 residues. DNA for the CDR3: TGCGCCAGCAGCGGGGGGGCCCACACTGAAGCTTTCTTT. Protein product: CASSGGAHTEAFF.

There are a few counts of this clonotype. The J gene is TRBJ2-3, the V gene TRBV20-1, with 13 bases lining up with TRBD2. Germline V gene data show CDR1 as DFQATT and CDR2 as SNEGSKA (reference sequence). J lost 2 bases, V lost 7 bases, and 6 bases had no gene match. The CDR3 is 15 residues long. The CDR3 loop is CSVGGTSGDTDTQYF. The CDR3 DNA reads TGCAGTGTGGGGGGGACTAGCGGGGACACAGATACGCAGTATTTT.

The chain is built from TRBV12-3 or TRBV12-4 and TRBJ1-5, with TRBD1 as a possible D gene (5 bases). CDR3 length: 14 residues. V shed 8 bases and J shed 7 bases, with 18 bases lying between them. The CDR3 reads CASSPGTSGQPQHF. CDR3 DNA: TGTGCCAGCTCACCAGGGACCTCGGGGCAGCCCCAGCATTTT.

This clonotype occurred a few times. The chain recombines TRBV9 with TRBJ2-5, with 8 bases identical to TRBD1. J was trimmed by 5 bases and V by 3 bases; bases with no gene match: 9. Germline assignment: CDR1 SGDLS and CDR2 YYNGEE. The CDR3 loop spans 15 amino acids. CDR3 in DNA: TGTGCCAGCAGCGGCGGACAGGGCGGGTGGGAGACCCAGTACTTC. Residues: CASSGGQGGWETQYF.

This clonotype has just a few counts. The chain has TRBV20-1 and TRBJ1-4, with a tentative D call TRBD1 (5 bases). The CDR3 sequence is 11 residues long. CDR1 is DFQATT and CDR2 is SNEGSKA in the germline V gene (reference sequence). CDR3 sequence (DNA): TGCTCCATCATGGGGCAAGAAAAACTGTTTTTT. Its protein product is CSIMGQEKLFF.

This clonotype appeared once. The chain has TRBV7-2 and TRBJ1-5; D not certain. CDR3 size: 15 residues. Trimming removed 1 base at V and 1 base at J, with 8 bases between. The germline V gene encodes CDR1 SGHTA and CDR2 FQGNSA. The CDR3 nucleotides read TGTGCCAGCAGCTTAGTTCCGCGGAGCAATCAGCCCCAGCATTTT. Amino acid sequence: CASSLVPRSNQPQHF.